This TCR beta chain was observed in a study of CD8+ T cells in alopecia areata. Study conclusions and caveats: Alphabeta T cells residing in normal skin are also sequenced in scalp samples.

Details on this clone: Antigen: not known.

The treatment was: oral pan-JAK inhibitor, 5-10 mg twice daily. Germline-derived CDR1 and CDR2 are MNHEY and SVGAGI. This CDR3 spans 15 amino acids. As the sequencing template, cDNA was produced by extracting RNA and reverse transcribing it. Measured with immunoSEQ multiplex PCR; TCRdb has only the in-frame clones, and not every one. Of under 95,000 clones listed, around 71% are singletons. The rearrangement uses TRBV6-5 and TRBJ2-5, with TRBD1 matching 8 bases. Gene TRBJ2-7 matches the end of the DNA better, so the J call may be wrong. This specimen consisted of CD8+ T cells sorted from blood, obtained around week 44, from a patient treated with tofacitinib. This clonotype was obtained from a human donor with alopecia areata. The chain's CDR3 is CASSYSGQGTYEQYF. CDR3 in DNA: TGTGCCAGCAGTTACTCAGGACAGGGCACCTACGAGCAGTACTTC.